The present T cell receptor beta chain was sequenced within a study of shared clonotypes between healthy human individuals (TCRdb year 2020). As for the study more broadly: The cohort included a few men and two women between 18 and 49 years of age. For each donor, three plates each were used for CD4 naive and CD4 memory, two plates were used for CD8 naive, and one plate was used for CD8 memory. Libraries were prepared and TCR repertoires were sequenced by different laboratories using diverse techniques, in order to increase sequencing depth and limit assay-specific biases. To estimate repertoire size and how much clonotype sharing occurs between individuals, the study deeply sequenced the blood TCR repertoires of about five healthy adults. Leukapheresis yielded between about 0.94 and 9.5 billion PBMCs per donor.

TCR CDR3 regions were amplified from genomic DNA by multiplex PCR using the deep immunoSEQ assay. Extracted genomic DNA from each cell subset was spread evenly across all wells of several immunoSEQ 96-well plates, with each plate serving as a replicate. For sorted subsets, 200 ng of genomic DNA, equivalent to around 29,000 T cell genomes, went into each replicate PCR. The purified libraries were quantified using a Qubit 3.0 fluorometer, sized with a Bioanalyzer 2100, and then quantified again using the KAPA Library Quantification kit. A separate single-read 150-cycle Illumina NextSeq 550 flow cell was used to sequence each immunoSEQ 96-well plate. The paper's processing steps were these. Because only junctional sequences without quality scores were contained in the immunoSEQ output, filtering matching that applied to full-length reads could not be performed. To assign V/J genes and CDR3, sequences were annotated against IMGT germline references using PyIR, a Python wrapper for IgBLAST v1.9. Any read was removed if the V/J assignment was weak (E-value above 1e-6), the CDR3 was missing, or the read contained stop codons, out-of-frame junctions, or ambiguous translated residues. A V3J clonotype was defined by an identical inferred V gene, J gene, and CDR3 amino acid sequence. To compute the percentage overlap between repertoires, the number of shared unique clonotypes was divided by the size of the smaller repertoire. Three approaches were used to assess repertoire richness: RTK rarefaction, the Chao1 estimator, and Recon v2.1 estimates of unobserved clonotypes. Generation probabilities for all TCRbeta clonotypes obtained by the gDNA method from a few donors were computed using OLGA. TCRdb took this table from immuneACCESS and kept in-frame rearrangements with V and J called. Such tables lack part of the clones; where checked against another copy, unresolved V genes explain under half of the gap, and the rest is unexplained. V, J and clone size were drawn from that table, and D and trimming were deduced from the DNA. This sample comprises around 1.9 million clones, roughly 91% of them detected only once. The ten top clones hold roughly 1.8% of the sample.

From a lookup of the germline V gene (reference sequence), CDR1 and CDR2 are SGHNT and YYREEE. V is cut by 0 bases and J by 9 bases, and the space between the germline ends is 12 bases. The CDR3 spans 13 residues, from the cysteine through the phenylalanine. The sequence is cut down to CDR3 DNA, 39 bases in frame from base 1. As to this clone: It lacks a known antigen. There are no base qualities to consult, and no much larger clone falls within one base.

For the CD8 naive samples, CD45RO-negative cells were positively selected for CCR7, yielding a CD45RA+CCR7+ population from which TemRA cells were excluded. The donors were healthy, HIV-negative adults with no recently reported acute infections or vaccinations. Every donor was a Caucasian adult living in Nashville, Tennessee, USA. Blood was collected by leukapheresis, and PBMCs were isolated by Ficoll-Histopaque density gradient centrifugation and then cryopreserved in liquid nitrogen vapor phase. Analytical flow cytometry was used to check the purity and quantity of every magnetically sorted T cell population. Genomic DNA was isolated from every sorted fraction and measured by UV absorbance on a Nanodrop 2000c. Overall study outcomes, separate from this receptor: Pairwise subsampling indicated that sequencing depth was expected to affect the degree of clonotype sharing among donors. About 5% of naive CD4, around 3.5% of naive CD8, approximately 2.2% of memory CD4, and 0.35% to 0.4% of memory CD8 clonotypes were shared across a handful of donors. Only blood was sampled, and tissue TCR repertoires likely differ from those in blood. Because the study included only a small number of donors, the genetic and exposure-history diversity represented was limited. Clonotypes shared by all four sorted-subset donors showed higher generation probabilities than non-shared clonotypes. Incomplete sequencing was indicated by rarefaction of sorted-subset datasets, despite the large sequencing depth. Naive subsets generally had larger estimated clonotype richness than memory subsets did.

The specimen sequenced was naive CD8+ T cells from PBMCs. The sample's cell subset or site label, in plain terms: CD45RA+CCR7+. The V and J genes are TRBV5-4 and TRBJ1-2; perhaps TRBD1 is the D gene, with 5 bases matching. This TCR derives from a man aged 18-30 years in good health. Some clones in this sample may be carry-over from other donors' samples. The CDR3 loop reads CASSLAAGLRYTF. The nucleotide sequence reads as follows: TGTGCCAGCAGCTTGGCGGCAGGGCTCCGCTACACCTTC.